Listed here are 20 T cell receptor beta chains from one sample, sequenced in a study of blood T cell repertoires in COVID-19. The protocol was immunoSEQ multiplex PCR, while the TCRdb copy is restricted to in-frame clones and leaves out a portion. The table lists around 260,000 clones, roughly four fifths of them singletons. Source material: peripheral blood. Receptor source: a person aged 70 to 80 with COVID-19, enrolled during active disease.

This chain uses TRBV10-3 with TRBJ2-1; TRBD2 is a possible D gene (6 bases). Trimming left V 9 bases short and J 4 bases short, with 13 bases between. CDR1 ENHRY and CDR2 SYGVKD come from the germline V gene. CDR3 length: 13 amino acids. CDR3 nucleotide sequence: TGTGCCATTGCTAGCGCATCATACAATGAGCAGTTCTTC. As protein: CAIASASYNEQFF.

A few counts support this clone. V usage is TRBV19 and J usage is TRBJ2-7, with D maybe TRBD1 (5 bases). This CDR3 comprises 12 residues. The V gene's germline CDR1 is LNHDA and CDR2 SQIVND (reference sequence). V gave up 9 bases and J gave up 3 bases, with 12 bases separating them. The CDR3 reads CASTTGSYEQYF. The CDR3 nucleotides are TGTGCCAGCACTACAGGTAGCTACGAGCAGTACTTC.

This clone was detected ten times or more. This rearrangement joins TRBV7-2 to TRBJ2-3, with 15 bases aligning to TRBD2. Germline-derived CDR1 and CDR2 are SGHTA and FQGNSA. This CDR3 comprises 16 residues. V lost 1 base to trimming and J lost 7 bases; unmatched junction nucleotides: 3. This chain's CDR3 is CASSLEGTSGRNTQYF. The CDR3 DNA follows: TGTGCCAGCAGCTTAGAGGGGACTAGCGGGAGGAATACGCAGTATTTT.

The CDR3 is CAARAGVGGYTF. The CDR3 region has the DNA TGTGCCGCGAGGGCCGGGGTTGGCGGCTACACCTTC. The chain has TRBV27 and TRBJ1-2; D call uncertain. Germline lookup yields CDR1 MNHEY and CDR2 SMNVEV (reference sequence). Deletions cut 11 bases from V and 8 bases from J, with 18 bases between. The CDR3 loop spans 12 amino acids.

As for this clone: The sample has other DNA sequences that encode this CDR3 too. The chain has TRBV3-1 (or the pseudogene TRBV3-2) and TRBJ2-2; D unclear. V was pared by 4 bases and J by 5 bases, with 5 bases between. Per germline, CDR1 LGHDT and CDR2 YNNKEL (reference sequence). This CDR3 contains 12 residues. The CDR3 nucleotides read TGTGCCAGCAGCCGGAGAACCGGGGAGCTGTTTTTT. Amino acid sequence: CASSRRTGELFF.

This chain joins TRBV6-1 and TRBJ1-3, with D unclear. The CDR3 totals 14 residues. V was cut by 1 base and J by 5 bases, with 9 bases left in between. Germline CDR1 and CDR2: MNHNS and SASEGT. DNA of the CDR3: TGTGCCAGCAGTGAAGGGAGCATTCGAAACACCATATATTTT. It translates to CASSEGSIRNTIYF.

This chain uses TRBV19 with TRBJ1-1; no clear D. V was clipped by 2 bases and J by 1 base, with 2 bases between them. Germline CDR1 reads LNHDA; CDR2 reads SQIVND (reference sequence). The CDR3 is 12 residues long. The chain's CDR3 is CASSIQNTEAFF. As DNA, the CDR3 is TGTGCCAGTAGTATACAGAACACTGAAGCTTTCTTT.

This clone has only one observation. DNA for the CDR3: TGCGCCAGCAGCCAAGTTGCGGGGGTAGATACGCAGTATTTT. Its translation is CASSQVAGVDTQYF. V gene TRBV4-1 combines with J gene TRBJ2-3, with 7 bases identical to TRBD2. The CDR3 totals 14 residues. The germline V gene has CDR1 MGHRA and CDR2 YSYEKL. The ends lost 1 base at V and 5 bases at J; junction bases unmatched: 3.

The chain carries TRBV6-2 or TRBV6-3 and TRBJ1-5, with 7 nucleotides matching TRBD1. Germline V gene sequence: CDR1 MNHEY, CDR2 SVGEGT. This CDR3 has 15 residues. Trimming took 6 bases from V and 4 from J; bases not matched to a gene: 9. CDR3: CASSLIGTANQPQHF. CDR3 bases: TGTGCCAGCAGCCTAATTGGGACAGCTAATCAGCCCCAGCATTTT.

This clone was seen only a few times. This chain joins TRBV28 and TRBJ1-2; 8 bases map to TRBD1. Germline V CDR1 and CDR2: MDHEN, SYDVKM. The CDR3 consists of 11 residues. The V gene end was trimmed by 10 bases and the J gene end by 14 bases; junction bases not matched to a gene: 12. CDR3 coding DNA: TGTGCCACCAGGGGGCGGCCCGAACTTACCTTC. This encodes CATRGRPELTF.

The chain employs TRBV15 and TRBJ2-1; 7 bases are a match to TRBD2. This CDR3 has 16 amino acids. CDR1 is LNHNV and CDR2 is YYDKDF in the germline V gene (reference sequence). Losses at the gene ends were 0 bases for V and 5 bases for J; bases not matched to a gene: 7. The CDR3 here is CATSRDYGGSNNEQFF. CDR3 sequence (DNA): TGTGCCACCAGCAGAGATTACGGCGGGAGTAACAATGAGCAGTTCTTC.

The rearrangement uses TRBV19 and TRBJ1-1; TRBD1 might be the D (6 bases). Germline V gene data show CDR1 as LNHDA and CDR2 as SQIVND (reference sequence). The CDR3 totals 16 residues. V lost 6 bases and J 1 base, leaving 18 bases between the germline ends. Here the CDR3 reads CASRTYRTDKNTEAFF. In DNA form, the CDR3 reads TGTGCCAGTAGGACTTACCGGACAGACAAGAACACTGAAGCTTTCTTT.

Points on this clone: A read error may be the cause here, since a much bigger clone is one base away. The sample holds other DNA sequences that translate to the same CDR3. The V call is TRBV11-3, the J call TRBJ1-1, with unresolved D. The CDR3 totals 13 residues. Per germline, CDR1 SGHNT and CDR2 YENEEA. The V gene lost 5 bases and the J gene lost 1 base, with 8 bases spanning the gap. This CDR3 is CASSQRRNTEAFF. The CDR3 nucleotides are TGTGCCAGCAGCCAACGGAGGAACACTGAAGCTTTCTTT.

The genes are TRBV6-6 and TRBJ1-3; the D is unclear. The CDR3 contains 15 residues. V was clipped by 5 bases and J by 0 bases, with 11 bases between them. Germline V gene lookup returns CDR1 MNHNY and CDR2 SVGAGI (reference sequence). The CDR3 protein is CASSSTAVSGNTIYF. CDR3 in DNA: TGTGCCAGCAGTAGTACAGCTGTCTCTGGAAACACCATATATTTT.

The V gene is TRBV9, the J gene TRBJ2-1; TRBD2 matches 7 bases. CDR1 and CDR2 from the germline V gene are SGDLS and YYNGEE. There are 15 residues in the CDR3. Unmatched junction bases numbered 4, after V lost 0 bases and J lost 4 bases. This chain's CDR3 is CASSVGGGAYNEQFF. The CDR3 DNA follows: TGTGCCAGCAGCGTAGGCGGGGGAGCGTACAATGAGCAGTTCTTC. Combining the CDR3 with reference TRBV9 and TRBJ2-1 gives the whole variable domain DSGVTQTPKHLITATGQRVTLRCSPRSGDLSVYWYQQSLDQGLQFLIQYYNGEERAKGNILERFSAQQFPDLHSELNLSSLELGDSALYFCASSVGGGAYNEQFFGPGTRLTVL.

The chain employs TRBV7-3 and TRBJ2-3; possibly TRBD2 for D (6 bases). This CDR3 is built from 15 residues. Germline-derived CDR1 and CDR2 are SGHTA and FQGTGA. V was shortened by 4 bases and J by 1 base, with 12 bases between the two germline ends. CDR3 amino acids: CASSYQPGGTDTQYF. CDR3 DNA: TGTGCCAGCAGCTATCAGCCGGGAGGCACAGATACGCAGTATTTT.

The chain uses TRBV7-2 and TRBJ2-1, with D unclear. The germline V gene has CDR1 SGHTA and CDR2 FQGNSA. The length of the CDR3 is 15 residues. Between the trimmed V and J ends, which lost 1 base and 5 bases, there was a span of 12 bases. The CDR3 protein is CASSLGAEIHNEQFF. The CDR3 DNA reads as TGTGCCAGCAGCTTAGGGGCAGAAATTCACAATGAGCAGTTCTTC. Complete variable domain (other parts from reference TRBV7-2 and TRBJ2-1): GAGVSQSPSNKVTEKGKDVELRCDPISGHTALYWYRQSLGQGLEFLIYFQGNSAPDKSGLPSDRFSAERTGGSVSTLTIQRTQQEDSAVYLCASSLGAEIHNEQFFGPGTRLTVL.

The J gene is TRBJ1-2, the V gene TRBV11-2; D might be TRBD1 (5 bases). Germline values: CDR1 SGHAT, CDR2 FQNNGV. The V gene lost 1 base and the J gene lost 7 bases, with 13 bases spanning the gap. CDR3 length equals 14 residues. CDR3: CASSLGRGYGGYTF. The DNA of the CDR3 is TGTGCCAGCAGCTTAGGGCGGGGGTACGGTGGCTACACCTTC.

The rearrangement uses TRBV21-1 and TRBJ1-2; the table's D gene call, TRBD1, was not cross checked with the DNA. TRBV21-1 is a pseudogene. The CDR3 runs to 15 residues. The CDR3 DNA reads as TGTGCCAGCACCTACCCTCGACAGGGGGCGCTTGGCTACACCTTC. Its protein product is CASTYPRQGALGYTF.

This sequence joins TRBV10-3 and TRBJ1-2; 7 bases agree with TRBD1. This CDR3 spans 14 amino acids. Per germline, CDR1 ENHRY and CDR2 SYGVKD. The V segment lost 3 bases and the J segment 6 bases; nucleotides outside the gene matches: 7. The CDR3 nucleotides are TGTGCCATCAGTGAAGACAGGGAAATCAATGGCTACACCTTC. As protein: CAISEDREINGYTF.